Shown below are 30 T cell receptor beta chains from a single sample sequenced in a study of blood T cell repertoires in COVID-19. TCRdb's copy holds only in-frame clones and misses some; the assay was immunoSEQ multiplex PCR. The table includes roughly 65,000 clones, approximately 93% detected once. Sequenced: peripheral blood. These receptors came from a man between 65 and 85 years old with active COVID-19.

This chain uses TRBV6-1 with TRBJ1-1; TRBD1 agrees at 7 bases. Germline CDR1 and CDR2: MNHNS and SASEGT. The CDR3 sequence is 17 residues long. Unmatched junction bases numbered 13, after V lost 2 bases and J lost 4 bases. CDR3 region: CASSERSSDRVSTEAFF. DNA of the CDR3: TGTGCCAGCAGTGAAAGGTCAAGCGACAGGGTGAGCACTGAAGCTTTCTTT.

The rearrangement links TRBV19 to TRBJ2-3; 9 nucleotides match TRBD1. Trimming removed 6 bases from V and 5 bases from J; junction bases left unmatched: 9. The CDR3 is made up of 15 amino acids. Per germline, CDR1 LNHDA and CDR2 SQIVND (reference sequence). The CDR3 reads CASRTGTGYGDTQYF. DNA of the CDR3: TGTGCCAGTAGGACCGGGACAGGGTACGGAGATACGCAGTATTTT.

The V and J genes are TRBV9 and TRBJ1-1; 8 bases match TRBD1. The V gene's germline CDR1 is SGDLS and CDR2 YYNGEE. Losses at the gene ends were 3 bases for V and 4 bases for J; bases not matched to a gene: 11. This CDR3 contains 16 residues. For the CDR3, the DNA is TGTGCCAGCAGCGGCCTATCGACAGGGGATGGCACTGAAGCTTTCTTT. It yields the protein CASSGLSTGDGTEAFF.

This clone was seen only once. The chain recombines TRBV2 with TRBJ2-5, with 8 bases aligning to TRBD1. Germline V lookup: CDR1 SNHLY, CDR2 FYNNEI. V shed 5 bases and J 5 bases; nucleotides not matched to a gene: 10. There are 15 residues in the CDR3. The CDR3 DNA reads TGTGCCAGCAGTCTAGGACAGGGAGTGTTTGAGACCCAGTACTTC. Translated: CASSLGQGVFETQYF.

J is TRBJ1-2 and V is TRBV28; TRBD1 aligns across 9 bases. Germline V gives CDR1 MDHEN, CDR2 SYDVKM. This CDR3 contains 15 residues. Losses at the gene ends were 6 bases for V and 4 bases for J; bases not matched to a gene: 9. The CDR3 DNA reads as TGTGCCAGCAGGTATCGACAGGGGGTAGGCTATGGCTACACCTTC. Protein sequence: CASRYRQGVGYGYTF.

The chain links TRBV5-4 to TRBJ2-7; 8 bases are shared with TRBD2. Looked up from germline, CDR1 is SGHNT and CDR2 is YYREEE (reference sequence). The CDR3 has 14 residues. The V gene end was trimmed by 0 bases and the J gene end by 2 bases; junction bases not matched to a gene: 1. CDR3 amino acids: CASSLAGGAYEQYF. CDR3 coding DNA: TGTGCCAGCAGCTTGGCGGGGGGGGCCTACGAGCAGTACTTC. Full variable domain (rest looked up from reference TRBV5-4 and TRBJ2-7): ETGVTQSPTHLIKTRGQQVTLRCSSQSGHNTVSWYQQALGQGPQFIFQYYREEENGRGNFPPRFSGLQFPNYSSELNVNALELDDSALYLCASSLAGGAYEQYFGPGTRLTVT.

Written as DNA, the CDR3 is TGTGCCAGCAGCTCAGACAGGGCAAACACAGATACGCAGTATTTT. This translates into CASSSDRANTDTQYF. The chain couples TRBV7-8 to TRBJ2-3; 7 bases line up with TRBD1. CDR1 and CDR2 from the germline V gene are SGHVS and FQNEAQ. Trimming at V came to 4 bases and at J to 2 bases, leaving 6 bases not matched to a gene. This CDR3 is built from 15 residues.

The rearrangement uses TRBV6-4 and TRBJ2-5; 10 nucleotides match TRBD1. CDR1 and CDR2 (germline): MRHNA, SNTAGT. The CDR3 is made up of 17 amino acids. The V segment lost 7 bases and the J segment 4 bases; nucleotides outside the gene matches: 15. The CDR3: CASNRQGAHIPGETQYF. CDR3 DNA: TGTGCCAGCAACCGACAGGGGGCTCATATCCCGGGAGAGACCCAGTACTTC.

The CDR3, as DNA: TGTGCCAGCAGCCAAGATCCGGGGTTTGGTGGCTACACCTTC. It yields the protein CASSQDPGFGGYTF. This chain uses TRBV3-1 (or the pseudogene TRBV3-2) with TRBJ1-2; D is unclear. Per germline, CDR1 LGHDT and CDR2 YNNKEL (reference sequence). Trimming left V 0 bases short and J 7 bases short, with 12 bases between. The CDR3 runs to 14 residues.

This chain joins TRBV4-1 and TRBJ2-2, with 8 bases lining up with TRBD1. V shed 6 bases and J 4 bases; nucleotides not matched to a gene: 10. The germline gives CDR1 MGHRA, CDR2 YSYEKL. The CDR3 is 16 amino acids. The CDR3 sequence: CASRGTGQGGTGELFF. CDR3 DNA sequence: TGCGCCAGCAGAGGGACCGGACAGGGCGGCACCGGGGAGCTGTTTTTT.

The chain employs TRBV19 and TRBJ2-3, with 10 bases aligning to TRBD2. Germline V gene data show CDR1 as LNHDA and CDR2 as SQIVND (reference sequence). V dropped 4 bases and J dropped 6; count of bases not matched to a gene: 13. CDR3 length: 17 amino acids. The DNA for the CDR3 is TGTGCCAGTAGTACAACCGACTCTAGCGGGGGTCCGGATACGCAGTATTTT. Amino acids: CASSTTDSSGGPDTQYF.

J is TRBJ2-1 and V is TRBV19; no reliable D call. The CDR3 totals 17 residues. V was shortened by 0 bases and J by 1 base, with 13 bases between the two germline ends. Per germline, CDR1 LNHDA and CDR2 SQIVND (reference sequence). CDR3: CASSIDQAIGSYNEQFF. Here the CDR3 DNA reads TGTGCCAGTAGTATAGATCAAGCGATTGGTTCCTACAATGAGCAGTTCTTC.

The rearrangement uses TRBV28 and TRBJ2-5; 9 positions agree with TRBD1. Per the germline V gene, CDR1 is MDHEN and CDR2 is SYDVKM. The trim removed 4 bases at V and 5 bases at J, leaving 11 bases unmatched. CDR3 length: 16 amino acids. As DNA, the CDR3 is TGTGCCAGCAGTTCCGCCCGGGACAGGGTAGGCGAGACCCAGTACTTC. Encoded protein: CASSSARDRVGETQYF.

The chain links TRBV10-3 to TRBJ1-5; possibly TRBD1 for D (6 bases). The CDR3 covers 15 residues. CDR1 ENHRY and CDR2 SYGVKD come from the germline V gene. The germline V and J ends were trimmed by 2 bases and 0 bases, with 8 bases remaining between them. CDR3 sequence (DNA): TGTGCCATCAGTGAGAGGGGGTCTAGCAATCAGCCCCAGCATTTT. Translated, it gives CAISERGSSNQPQHF.

This chain joins TRBV5-1 and TRBJ1-2; TRBD1 matches 7 bases. From germline, CDR1 is SGHRS and CDR2 YFSETQ. The trim removed 0 bases at V and 7 bases at J, leaving 3 bases unmatched. The length of the CDR3 is 13 residues. As DNA, the CDR3 is TGCGCCAGCAGCTTGGGGCCAGGGGGTGGCTACACCTTC. It yields the protein CASSLGPGGGYTF.

The V call is TRBV28, the J call TRBJ2-5; 9 bases agree with TRBD2. The ends lost 4 bases at V and 8 bases at J; junction bases unmatched: 11. The germline CDR1 and CDR2 sequences are MDHEN and SYDVKM. CDR3 length equals 15 residues. CDR3 in DNA: TGTGCCAGCAGTTGGTCTAGCGGGGTGCGGGCCACCCAGTACTTC. Amino acids: CASSWSSGVRATQYF.

The chain carries TRBV7-9 and TRBJ2-2; D might be TRBD2 (6 bases). The CDR3 is 12 residues long. Germline CDR1 reads SEHNR; CDR2 reads FQNEAQ (reference sequence). V gave up 5 bases and J gave up 7 bases, with 8 bases separating them. CDR3 bases: TGTGCCAGCAGCGGGGGGTTCGGGGAGCTGTTTTTT. This sequence encodes CASSGGFGELFF.

This chain connects TRBV5-4 to TRBJ2-2; 8 bases align to TRBD2. This CDR3 has 17 amino acids. The germline gives CDR1 SGHNT, CDR2 YYREEE (reference sequence). Trimming removed 4 bases from V and 6 bases from J; junction bases left unmatched: 14. The CDR3 protein is CASSTPIAGSRPGELFF. DNA for the CDR3: TGTGCCAGCAGCACACCGATAGCGGGGAGTCGCCCCGGGGAGCTGTTTTTT.

The V call is TRBV6-5, the J call TRBJ1-3; TRBD1 might be the D (6 bases). Germline V lookup: CDR1 MNHEY, CDR2 SVGAGI. The CDR3 spans 15 residues. V lost 6 bases to trimming and J lost 3 bases, with 15 bases between them. Here the CDR3 DNA reads TGTGCCAGCAGACCAGACAGGCCTTATGGAAACACCATATATTTT. Its translation: CASRPDRPYGNTIYF.

The J gene is TRBJ2-1, the V gene TRBV11-2; tentatively, D is TRBD1 (5 bases). This CDR3 has 14 residues. V lost 0 bases, J lost 9 bases, and 12 bases lay in between. The germline CDR1 and CDR2 sequences are SGHAT and FQNNGV. As DNA, the CDR3 is TGTGCCAGCAGCTTAGACAGGGCTAATGGTGAGCAGTTCTTC. Protein: CASSLDRANGEQFF.

The chain links TRBV7-9 to TRBJ1-4; D unclear. Germline CDR1 reads SEHNR; CDR2 reads FQNEAQ (reference sequence). The CDR3 extends over 13 amino acids. Trimming removed 1 base from V and 6 bases from J, with 6 bases in between. CDR3 amino acids: CASSLGADEKLFF. In DNA form, the CDR3 reads TGTGCCAGCAGCTTAGGGGCCGATGAAAAACTGTTTTTT.

The V and J genes are TRBV5-5 and TRBJ1-3; 9 bases align to TRBD1. The trim removed 0 bases at V and 5 bases at J, leaving 6 bases unmatched. CDR1 and CDR2 from the germline V gene are SGHKS and YYEKEE (reference sequence). This CDR3 comprises 16 residues. CDR3 sequence: CASSLEPGQGRNTIYF. The CDR3 DNA is TGTGCCAGCAGCTTGGAACCGGGACAGGGAAGAAACACCATATATTTT. The full variable domain, rest sourced from reference TRBV5-5 and TRBJ1-3, is DAGVTQSPTHLIKTRGQQVTLRCSPISGHKSVSWYQQVLGQGPQFIFQYYEKEERGRGNFPDRFSARQFPNYSSELNVNALLLGDSALYLCASSLEPGQGRNTIYFGEGSWLTVV.

The chain links TRBV6-5 to TRBJ1-4; 9 nucleotides line up with TRBD1. The CDR3 spans 15 residues. The ends lost 7 bases at V and 8 bases at J; junction bases unmatched: 11. CDR1 and CDR2 (germline): MNHEY, SVGAGI. The CDR3 protein is CASTQRQGGFEKLFF. For the CDR3, the DNA is TGTGCCAGCACCCAACGACAGGGGGGATTCGAAAAACTGTTTTTT.

The chain uses TRBV20-1 and TRBJ1-5; D is possibly TRBD1 (5 bases). The V end lost 3 bases, the J end lost 0 bases, and 15 bases lay between the germline ends. This CDR3 comprises 16 residues. Per germline, CDR1 DFQATT and CDR2 SNEGSKA (reference sequence). CDR3 in amino acids: CSASSTGFPSNQPQHF. For the CDR3, the DNA is TGCAGTGCTAGTAGTACAGGCTTTCCTAGCAATCAGCCCCAGCATTTT.

The rearrangement links TRBV5-1 to TRBJ1-5; D perhaps matches TRBD1 (6 bases). Trimming removed 0 bases from V and 5 bases from J, with 9 bases in between. Germline CDR1 reads SGHRS; CDR2 reads YFSETQ. The CDR3 has 14 amino acids. CDR3 in DNA: TGCGCCAGCAGCTTGGAATCAGGGGATCAGCCCCAGCATTTT. It yields the protein CASSLESGDQPQHF. The full variable domain, in which reference TRBV5-1 and TRBJ1-5 provide the parts outside the CDR3, is KAGVTQTPRYLIKTRGQQVTLSCSPISGHRSVSWYQQTPGQGLQFLFEYFSETQRNKGNFPGRFSGRQFSNSRSEMNVSTLELGDSALYLCASSLESGDQPQHFGDGTRLSIL.

This chain connects TRBV11-1 to TRBJ2-3; 11 bases align to TRBD2. This CDR3 spans 14 amino acids. The germline V gene has CDR1 SGHAT and CDR2 FQDESV (reference sequence). V lost 8 bases, J lost 5 bases, and 6 bases stayed unmatched. The CDR3 here is CASQGLAAQDTQYF. In nucleotides, the CDR3 is TGTGCCAGCCAGGGACTAGCGGCCCAAGATACGCAGTATTTT.

This clone has a single count. CDR3 residues: CASSFRDRGLDEQYF. DNA of the CDR3: TGTGCCAGCAGCTTCCGGGACAGGGGGTTGGACGAGCAGTACTTC. The V gene is TRBV11-3, the J gene TRBJ2-7, with 11 bases that match TRBD1. V lost 3 bases and J lost 5; bases outside the gene matches: 6. Germline CDR1 SGHNT, CDR2 YENEEA. The CDR3 has 15 amino acids.

The rearrangement links TRBV9 to TRBJ2-2, with 12 bases matching TRBD1. Germline loops: CDR1 SGDLS, CDR2 YYNGEE. The V and J ends lost 3 bases and 7 bases, in that order; junction bases with no gene match: 7. This CDR3 comprises 16 residues. The CDR3 protein is CASSAGTGGEFGELFF. The CDR3 DNA follows: TGTGCCAGCAGCGCCGGGACAGGGGGCGAGTTCGGGGAGCTGTTTTTT.

The chain combines TRBV5-5 with TRBJ2-1; D unresolved. The CDR3 sequence is 13 residues long. The V gene lost 4 bases and the J gene lost 4 bases, with 9 bases spanning the gap. Per germline, CDR1 SGHKS and CDR2 YYEKEE (reference sequence). CDR3 sequence reads: CASSRVVYNEQFF. The CDR3 coding sequence is TGTGCCAGCAGCCGGGTCGTTTACAATGAGCAGTTCTTC.

The chain is built from TRBV12-3 or TRBV12-4 and TRBJ2-1; TRBD2 aligns across 7 bases. The CDR3 contains 13 residues. V gave up 7 bases and J gave up 9 bases; unmatched junction bases: 9. The CDR3 DNA sequence: TGTGCCAGCAAGGAGCGGGGTTGGGGTGAGCAGTTCTTC. Amino acids: CASKERGWGEQFF.